This T cell receptor (beta chain) was recorded in a study of CD8+CD57+ T cells in acquired aplastic anemia. Study-level points and caveats: Patients did not significantly differ from controls in CD8+ Simpson's diversity.

Genomic DNA provided the template from which TCR beta VDJ and CDR3 profiles were obtained. TCRdb re-called the reads with MiXCR, one entry per CDR3 protein. Here the sample spans more than 200,000 distinct CDR3 sequences, roughly 50% being singletons. The CDR3 is 13 residues long. Trimming stripped 1 base from V and 5 bases from J, with 10 bases between. Germline-derived CDR1 and CDR2 are SGHRS and YFSETQ. Previously, flow cytometry had revealed CD8+CD57+ cell expansion in the patients chosen for sequencing. Patients were therapy-naive when their blood was sampled. This clonotype was observed at least ten times. The antigen remains unidentified.

The V and J genes are TRBV5-1 and TRBJ2-7, with D unresolved. The source of this sequence is a human donor with aplastic anemia. Input material: sorted CD4+, CD8+, or CD8+CD57+ T cells (not recorded which) from PBMCs. CDR3 protein: CASSLSVGNEQYF. DNA of the CDR3: TGCGCCAGCAGCTTGTCGGTAGGGAACGAGCAGTACTTC. The variable domain in full, completed from reference TRBV5-1 and TRBJ2-7, reads KAGVTQTPRYLIKTRGQQVTLSCSPISGHRSVSWYQQTPGQGLQFLFEYFSETQRNKGNFPGRFSGRQFSNSRSEMNVSTLELGDSALYLCASSLSVGNEQYFGPGTRLTVT.